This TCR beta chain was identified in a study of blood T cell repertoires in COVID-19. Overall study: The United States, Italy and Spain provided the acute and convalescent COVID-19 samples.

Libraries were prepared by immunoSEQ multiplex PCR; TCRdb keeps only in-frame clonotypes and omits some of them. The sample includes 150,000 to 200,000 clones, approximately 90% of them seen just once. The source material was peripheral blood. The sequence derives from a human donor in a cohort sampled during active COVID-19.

This CDR3 is CASSLFSRGGLNEQFF. The CDR3 coding sequence is TGTGCCAGCAGCTTGTTCTCGCGGGGGGGCCTGAATGAGCAGTTCTTC. V gene TRBV7-2 combines with J gene TRBJ2-1; 9 bases agree with TRBD2. Germline loops: CDR1 SGHTA, CDR2 FQGNSA. The CDR3 is made up of 16 amino acids. The V gene end was trimmed by 3 bases and the J gene end by 7 bases; junction bases not matched to a gene: 10.